The sample holds many counts of the clone carrying this T cell receptor (beta chain). Its antigen remains unknown. Populations obtained by sorting all exceeded 98% purity. This sample is part of a study of beta chain features in type 1 diabetes. Study-level results: Patients' naive, central memory and regulatory TCRB repertoires appeared more alike than those of healthy donors.

The entirety of the isolated RNA underwent reverse transcription, so expressed TCRB transcripts were sequenced. Produced via immunoSEQ multiplex PCR; TCRdb's table is partial and in-frame only. The data show hundreds of thousands of clones, approximately 10% seen once. Germline CDR1 LGHNA, CDR2 YSLEER. The CDR3 runs 14 residues. V lost 0 bases, J lost 3 bases, and 7 bases lay in between. The rearrangement links TRBV4-3 to TRBJ2-3; no reliable D call. The specimen sequenced was naive CD4+ T cells from blood. This clonotype was obtained from a woman aged 30 to 39 in good health. CDR3 coding DNA: TGCGCCAGCAGCCAAGATCCCCTGACAGATACGCAGTATTTT. Translated: CASSQDPLTDTQYF.